This T cell receptor beta chain was retrieved from a study of T cells in Graves' hyperthyroidism and ophthalmopathy. Overall study results and limits: Most expanded thyroid clonotypes above 0.001 recurred in blood.

As concerns this clonotype: Antigen unknown.

Disease lasting under 3 months, a NOSPECS grade of at least 4, and a Clinical Activity Score of at least 3 were features of the ophthalmopathy patients. Uncontrolled infections, other autoimmune diseases, pregnancy or lactation led to exclusion of patients. Amplification of TCR beta CDR3 regions was performed using RNA transcripts as template. HTBI primers were employed in a first-round RT-PCR of the TCR CDR3. MiXCR, run by TCRdb on the multiplex PCR reads, gives a single entry per CDR3 protein. The sample shows fewer than 500,000 distinct CDR3 sequences, roughly 15% of them seen only once. Germline CDR1 and CDR2: MNHNS and SASEGT. Trimming took 8 bases from V and 3 from J; bases not matched to a gene: 4. This CDR3 is 13 amino acids long.

The sequence derives from a man aged 18 to 29 with Graves' ophthalmopathy. V gene TRBV6-1 combines with J gene TRBJ2-1, with TRBD1 matching over 7 bases. Sequenced material: blood. The CDR3 protein is CASGDRDYNEQFF. The CDR3 nucleotides read TGTGCCAGCGGCGACAGGGACTACAATGAGCAGTTCTTC.